The present TCR beta chain was sequenced within a study of T cell changes during pregnancy in multiple sclerosis (dated by TCRdb to the late 2010s). Regarding the complete study: Changes in the T cell repertoire over the course of pregnancy were examined in this study in women with multiple sclerosis.

Libraries were made using the immunoSEQ multiplex PCR assay. The source is immuneACCESS, and TCRdb retained only in-frame sequences with V and J called. Part of the clones is not carried over; for the studies checked, unresolved V genes explain less than half of this, and the remainder is unexplained. In all, the sample holds approximately 28,000 clones, and about 91% of those were seen once. About 7% of the sample lies in the top ten. V loses 1 base of germline sequence and J loses 1 base, and the interval between the two ends is 12 bases. Reading the germline V gene gives CDR1 SGHDT and CDR2 YYEEEE. Taken from cysteine to phenylalanine, the CDR3 has 15 residues. Only the CDR3 region is kept as DNA, spanning 45 bases read in frame from base 1. A word on this clone: No cognate antigen has been identified for it. Base qualities were left out, and no much larger clone turns up one base away.

The V and J genes are TRBV5-6 and TRBJ2-7; the best D guess is TRBD1, with 6 bases matching. The material sequenced was CD8+ T cells from peripheral blood mononuclear cells, taken in the second trimester of pregnancy. The source of this sequence is a female donor with multiple sclerosis, enrolled in a pregnancy study. The CDR3: CASSLSPGDSYEQYF. The bases are TGTGCCAGCAGCTTGTCCCCAGGGGATTCCTACGAGCAGTACTTC.